This T cell receptor (beta chain) came from a study of CD8 T cells in Susac syndrome. Looking at the study overall: At the time of blood draw, patients with Susac syndrome were therapy-naive, receiving corticosteroids, or receiving intravenous immunoglobulin alone.

The RNA input was about 0.45 to 1 ug, and it was reverse transcribed with random hexamers. Coverage of TCR beta CDR3 amplification by immunoSEQ multiplex PCR extended to 54 Vbeta and 13 Jbeta. MiXCR, applied by TCRdb to the immunoSEQ multiplex PCR reads, yields one record per CDR3 protein. The sample yields around 130,000 distinct CDR3 sequences, under 96% seen once. Between the trimmed V and J ends, which lost 3 bases and 0 bases, there was a span of 12 bases. This CDR3 comprises 15 residues. Germline CDR1 and CDR2: MNHEY and SMNVEV (reference sequence). TCR beta sequencing was performed on blood CD8+ and CD4+ T cells. Study results and caveats: Repertoires of Susac syndrome CD4+ T cells lacked clonal expansion.

A remark on this clonotype: Its antigen is undetermined.

This receptor was taken from a human donor with Susac syndrome. Specimen: CD4+ T cells from PBMCs. The rearrangement joins TRBV27 to TRBJ2-7; the D is unclear. The CDR3 DNA reads as TGTGCCAGCAGTTTCCGCGGTCCCAGCTCCTACGAGCAGTACTTC. It specifies CASSFRGPSSYEQYF.